Listed here is a single TCR beta chain. These data originate in a study of blood T cell repertoires in COVID-19. The wider study: There were acute and convalescent COVID-19 samples, and they came from the United States, Italy and Spain. Nucleic acid was either cDNA or gDNA, and it came from T cells, B-cell-depleted T cells, or PBMCs.

In the study's own analysis: For nucleated cells, counts were estimated from reference gene primer amplification. The repertoire was sequenced with immunoSEQ multiplex PCR; TCRdb's copy has only in-frame clones and lacks some. Clone size and the V and J calls come from that table; the DNA yielded D and trimming. The sample holds roughly 79,000 clones, less than 90% seen once. The CDR3 contains 14 residues. Germline trimming cut 6 bases from V and 4 bases from J; bases unmatched to any gene: 6. Germline V CDR1 and CDR2: SNHLY, FYNNEI. The chain links TRBV2 to TRBJ2-3; 8 nucleotides agree with TRBD1. This receptor was obtained from a man aged 55 to 70 with active or convalescent COVID-19. Material for sequencing was peripheral blood. In DNA form, the CDR3 reads TGTGCCAGCAGCGCAGGGGGCTCGGCAGATACGCAGTATTTT. Translation: CASSAGGSADTQYF.